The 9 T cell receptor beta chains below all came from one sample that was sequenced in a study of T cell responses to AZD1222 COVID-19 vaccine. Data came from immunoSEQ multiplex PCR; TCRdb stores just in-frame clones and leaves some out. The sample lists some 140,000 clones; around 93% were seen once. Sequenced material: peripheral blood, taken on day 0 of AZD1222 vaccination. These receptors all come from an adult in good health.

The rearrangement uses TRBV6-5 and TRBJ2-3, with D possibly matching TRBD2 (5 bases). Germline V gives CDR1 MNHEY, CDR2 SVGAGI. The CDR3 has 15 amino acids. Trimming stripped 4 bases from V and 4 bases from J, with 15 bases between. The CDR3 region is CASSWTSLTSDTQYF. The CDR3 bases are TGTGCCAGCAGTTGGACTTCCCTGACCTCAGATACGCAGTATTTT.

The CDR3 nucleotides are TGTGCCAGCAGCGTAGGGGACAGGGGGACACGCACAGATACGCAGTATTTT. Residues: CASSVGDRGTRTDTQYF. This rearrangement joins TRBV9 to TRBJ2-3; 11 positions agree with TRBD1. This CDR3 is 17 amino acids long. V lost 0 bases, J lost 1 base, and 4 bases stayed unmatched. Germline CDR1 reads SGDLS; CDR2 reads YYNGEE.

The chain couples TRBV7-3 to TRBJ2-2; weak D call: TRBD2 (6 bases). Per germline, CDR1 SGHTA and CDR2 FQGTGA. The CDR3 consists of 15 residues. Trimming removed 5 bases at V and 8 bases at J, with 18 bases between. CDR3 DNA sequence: TGTGCCAGCAGCGCCCGCGGGACGATCGAGGGGGAGCTGTTTTTT. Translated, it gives CASSARGTIEGELFF.

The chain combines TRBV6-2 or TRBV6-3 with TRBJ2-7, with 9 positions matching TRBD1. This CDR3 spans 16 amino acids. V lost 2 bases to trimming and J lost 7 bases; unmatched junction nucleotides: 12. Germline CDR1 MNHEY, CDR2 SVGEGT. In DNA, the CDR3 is TGTGCCAGCAGTTACAGGGGTTTTGGGACAGGGTATGAGCAGTACTTC. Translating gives CASSYRGFGTGYEQYF.

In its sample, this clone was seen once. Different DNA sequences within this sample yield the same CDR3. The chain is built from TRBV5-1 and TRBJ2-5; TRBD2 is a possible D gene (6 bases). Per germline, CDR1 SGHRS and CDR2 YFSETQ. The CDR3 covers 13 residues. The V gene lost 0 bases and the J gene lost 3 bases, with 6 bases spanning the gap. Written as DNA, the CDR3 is TGCGCCAGCAGCTTGGTAGCGGAAGAGACCCAGTACTTC. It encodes CASSLVAEETQYF.

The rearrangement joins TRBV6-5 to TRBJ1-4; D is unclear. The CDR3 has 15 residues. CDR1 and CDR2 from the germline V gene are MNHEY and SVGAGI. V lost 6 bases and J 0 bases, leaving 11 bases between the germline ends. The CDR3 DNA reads TGTGCCAGCAGGGAGAACGAGGCAACTAATGAAAAACTGTTTTTT. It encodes CASRENEATNEKLFF.

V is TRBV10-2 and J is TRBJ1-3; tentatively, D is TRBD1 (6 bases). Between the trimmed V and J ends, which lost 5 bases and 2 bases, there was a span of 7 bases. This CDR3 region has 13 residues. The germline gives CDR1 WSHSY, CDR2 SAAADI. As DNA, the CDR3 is TGCGCCAGCAGTTCAGGGGCTGGAAACACCATATATTTT. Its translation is CASSSGAGNTIYF.

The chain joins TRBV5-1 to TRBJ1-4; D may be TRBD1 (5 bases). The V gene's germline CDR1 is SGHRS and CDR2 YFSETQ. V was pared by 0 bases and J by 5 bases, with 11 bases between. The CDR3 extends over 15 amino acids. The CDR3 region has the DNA TGCGCCAGCAGCTTGGCGGGGGTCGACAATGAAAAACTGTTTTTT. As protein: CASSLAGVDNEKLFF.

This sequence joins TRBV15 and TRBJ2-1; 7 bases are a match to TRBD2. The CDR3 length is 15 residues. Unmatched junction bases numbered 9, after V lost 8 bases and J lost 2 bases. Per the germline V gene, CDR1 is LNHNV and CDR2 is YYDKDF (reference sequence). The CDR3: CATLAASGPYNEQFF. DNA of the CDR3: TGTGCCACCTTGGCGGCTAGCGGCCCCTACAATGAGCAGTTCTTC.